The 2 T cell receptor beta chains given below trace back to one sample, sequenced in a study of T cell responses to AZD1222 COVID-19 vaccine. Generated by immunoSEQ multiplex PCR, the TCRdb table keeps only in-frame clones and is missing some. The table shows some 120,000 clones, with approximately 94% occurring only once. The sequences come from peripheral blood, collected on day 0 of AZD1222 vaccination. Source of these receptors: an adult in good health.

This clone was seen a single time. The CDR3 DNA reads as TGTGCCAGCAGCTTACCTCCCACCGGGGAGCTGTTTTTT. This sequence encodes CASSLPPTGELFF. This sequence joins TRBV5-8 and TRBJ2-2, with D hard to call. The V end was cut by 2 bases, the J end by 4 bases, with 6 bases between. Germline V gene data show CDR1 as SGHTS and CDR2 as YDEGEE. The CDR3 is 13 residues long.

The chain carries TRBV28 and TRBJ1-1, with D unresolved. The V end lost 1 base, the J end lost 1 base, and 4 bases lay between the germline ends. Germline V gives CDR1 MDHEN, CDR2 SYDVKM. This CDR3 spans 13 amino acids. The CDR3 loop reads CASSLFRNTEAFF. The DNA for the CDR3 is TGTGCCAGCAGTTTATTCCGGAACACTGAAGCTTTCTTT.